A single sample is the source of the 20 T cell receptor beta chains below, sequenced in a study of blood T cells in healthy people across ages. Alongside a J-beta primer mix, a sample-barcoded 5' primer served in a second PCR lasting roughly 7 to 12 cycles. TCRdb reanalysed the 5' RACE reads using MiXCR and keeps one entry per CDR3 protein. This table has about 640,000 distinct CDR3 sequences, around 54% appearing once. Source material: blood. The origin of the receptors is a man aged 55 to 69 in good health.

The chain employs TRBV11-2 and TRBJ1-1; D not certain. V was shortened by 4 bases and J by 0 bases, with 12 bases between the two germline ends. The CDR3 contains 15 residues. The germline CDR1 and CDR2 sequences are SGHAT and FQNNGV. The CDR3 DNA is TGTGCCAGCAGCTCCCAGGCAACGGTGAACACTGAAGCTTTCTTT. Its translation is CASSSQATVNTEAFF.

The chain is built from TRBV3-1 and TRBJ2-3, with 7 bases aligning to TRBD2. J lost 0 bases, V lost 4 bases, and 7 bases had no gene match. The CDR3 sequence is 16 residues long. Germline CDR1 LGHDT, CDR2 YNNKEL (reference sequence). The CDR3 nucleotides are TGTGCCAGCAGCCGGAGGCTAGCGGACAGCACAGATACGCAGTATTTT. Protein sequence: CASSRRLADSTDTQYF.

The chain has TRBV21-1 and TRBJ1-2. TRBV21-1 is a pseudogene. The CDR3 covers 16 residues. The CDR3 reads CASSKWWVQILYGYTF. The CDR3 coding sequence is TGTGCCAGCAGCAAATGGTGGGTCCAGATTCTCTATGGCTACACCTTC.

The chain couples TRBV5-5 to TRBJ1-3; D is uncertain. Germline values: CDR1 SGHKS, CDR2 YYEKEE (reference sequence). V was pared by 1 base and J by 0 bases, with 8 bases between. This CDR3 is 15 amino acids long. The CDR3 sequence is CASSLPVSSGNTIYF. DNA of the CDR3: TGTGCCAGCAGCTTGCCAGTAAGCTCTGGAAACACCATATATTTT. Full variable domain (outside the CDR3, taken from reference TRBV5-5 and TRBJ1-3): DAGVTQSPTHLIKTRGQQVTLRCSPISGHKSVSWYQQVLGQGPQFIFQYYEKEERGRGNFPDRFSARQFPNYSSELNVNALLLGDSALYLCASSLPVSSGNTIYFGEGSWLTVV.

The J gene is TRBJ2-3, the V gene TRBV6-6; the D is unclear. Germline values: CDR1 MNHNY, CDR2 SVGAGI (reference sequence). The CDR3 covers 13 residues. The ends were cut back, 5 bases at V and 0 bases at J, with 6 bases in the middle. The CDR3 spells CASSARSTDTQYF. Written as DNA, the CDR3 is TGTGCCAGCAGTGCCCGAAGCACAGATACGCAGTATTTT.

The CDR3 reads CASSPSGGWVNEQFF. The CDR3 nucleotides read TGTGCCAGCAGTCCATCAGGGGGCTGGGTAAATGAGCAGTTCTTC. The genes are TRBV27 and TRBJ2-1; TRBD1 matches at 8 bases. CDR1 and CDR2 (germline): MNHEY, SMNVEV (reference sequence). This CDR3 spans 15 amino acids. Losses at the gene ends were 5 bases for V and 7 bases for J; bases not matched to a gene: 10.

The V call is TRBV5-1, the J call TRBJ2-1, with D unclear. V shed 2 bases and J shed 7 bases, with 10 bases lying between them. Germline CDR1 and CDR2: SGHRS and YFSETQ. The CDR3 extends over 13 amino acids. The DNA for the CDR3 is TGCGCCAGCAGCTTCCCTGGTGCAAATGAGCAGTTCTTC. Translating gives CASSFPGANEQFF.

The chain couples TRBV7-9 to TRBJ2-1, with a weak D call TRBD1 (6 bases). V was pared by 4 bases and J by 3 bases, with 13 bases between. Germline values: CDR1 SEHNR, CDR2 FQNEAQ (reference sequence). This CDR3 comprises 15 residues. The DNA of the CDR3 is TGTGCCAGCAGCTCAAACAGGGAATACTACAATGAGCAGTTCTTC. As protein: CASSSNREYYNEQFF.

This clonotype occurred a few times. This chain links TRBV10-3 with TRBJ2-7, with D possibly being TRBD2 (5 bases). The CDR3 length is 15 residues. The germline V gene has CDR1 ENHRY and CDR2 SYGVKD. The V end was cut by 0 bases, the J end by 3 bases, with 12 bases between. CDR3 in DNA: TGTGCCATCAGTGAGTCCCCCCGGGGAAGCTACGAGCAGTACTTC. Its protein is CAISESPRGSYEQYF.

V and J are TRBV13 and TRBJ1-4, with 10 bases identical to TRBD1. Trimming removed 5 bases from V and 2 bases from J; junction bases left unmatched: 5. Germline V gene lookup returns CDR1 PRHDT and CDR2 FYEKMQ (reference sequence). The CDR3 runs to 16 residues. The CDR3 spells CASSVRQGATNEKLFF. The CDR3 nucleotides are TGTGCCAGCAGCGTACGACAGGGGGCGACTAATGAAAAACTGTTTTTT. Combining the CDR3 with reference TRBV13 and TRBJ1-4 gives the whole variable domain AAGVIQSPRHLIKEKRETATLKCYPIPRHDTVYWYQQGPGQDPQFLISFYEKMQSDKGSIPDRFSAQQFSDYHSELNMSSLELGDSALYFCASSVRQGATNEKLFFGSGTQLSVL.

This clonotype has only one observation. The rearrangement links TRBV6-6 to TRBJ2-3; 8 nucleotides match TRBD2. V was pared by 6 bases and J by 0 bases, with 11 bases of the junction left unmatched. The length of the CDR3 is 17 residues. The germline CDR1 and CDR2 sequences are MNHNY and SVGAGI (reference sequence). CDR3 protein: CASSPTRGGASTDTQYF. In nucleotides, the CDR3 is TGTGCCAGCAGCCCCACCCGGGGGGGGGCGAGCACAGATACGCAGTATTTT.

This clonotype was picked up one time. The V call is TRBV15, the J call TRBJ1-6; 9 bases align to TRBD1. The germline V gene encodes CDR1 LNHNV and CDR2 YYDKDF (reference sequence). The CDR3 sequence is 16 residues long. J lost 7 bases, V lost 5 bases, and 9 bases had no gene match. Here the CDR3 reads CATSGGQGRANSPLHF. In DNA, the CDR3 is TGTGCCACCAGCGGGGGACAGGGAAGGGCAAATTCACCCCTCCACTTT.

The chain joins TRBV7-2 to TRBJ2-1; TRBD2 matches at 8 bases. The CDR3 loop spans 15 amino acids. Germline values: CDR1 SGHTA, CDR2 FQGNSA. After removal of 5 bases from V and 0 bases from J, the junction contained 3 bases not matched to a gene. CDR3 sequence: CASSGAGVSYNEQFF. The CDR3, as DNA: TGTGCCAGCAGCGGAGCGGGGGTCTCCTACAATGAGCAGTTCTTC. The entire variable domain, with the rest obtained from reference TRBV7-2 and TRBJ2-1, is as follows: GAGVSQSPSNKVTEKGKDVELRCDPISGHTALYWYRQSLGQGLEFLIYFQGNSAPDKSGLPSDRFSAERTGGSVSTLTIQRTQQEDSAVYLCASSGAGVSYNEQFFGPGTRLTVL.

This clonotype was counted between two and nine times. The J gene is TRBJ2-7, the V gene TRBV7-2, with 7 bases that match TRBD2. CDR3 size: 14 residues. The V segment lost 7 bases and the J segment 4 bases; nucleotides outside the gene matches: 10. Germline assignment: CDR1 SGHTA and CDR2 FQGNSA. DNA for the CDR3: TGTGCCAGCACCCGAGCGGGGCAACTTTACGAGCAGTACTTC. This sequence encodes CASTRAGQLYEQYF.

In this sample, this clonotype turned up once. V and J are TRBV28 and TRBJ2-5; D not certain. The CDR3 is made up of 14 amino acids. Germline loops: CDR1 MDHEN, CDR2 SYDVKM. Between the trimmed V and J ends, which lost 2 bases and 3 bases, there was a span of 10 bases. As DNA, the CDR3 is TGTGCCAGCAGTTTAAATACGATGGAAGAGACCCAGTACTTC. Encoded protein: CASSLNTMEETQYF. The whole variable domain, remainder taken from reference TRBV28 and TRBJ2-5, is DVKVTQSSRYLVKRTGEKVFLECVQDMDHENMFWYRQDPGLGLRLIYFSYDVKMKEKGDIPEGYSVSREKKERFSLILESASTNQTSMYLCASSLNTMEETQYFGPGTRLLVL.

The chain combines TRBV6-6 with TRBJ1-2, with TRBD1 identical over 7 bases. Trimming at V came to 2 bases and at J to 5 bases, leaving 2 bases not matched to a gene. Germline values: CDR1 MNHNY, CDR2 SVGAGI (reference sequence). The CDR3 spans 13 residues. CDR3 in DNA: TGTGCCAGCAGTTACGGGGACAGTTATGGCTACACCTTC. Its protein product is CASSYGDSYGYTF.

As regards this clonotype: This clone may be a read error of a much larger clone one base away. DNA of the CDR3: TGTGCCAGCAGCGTAGGGGTGACACCCTACAAGCAGTACTTC. Protein sequence: CASSVGVTPYKQYF. The chain carries TRBV9 and TRBJ2-5; no clear D. The CDR3 length is 14 residues. Germline assignment: CDR1 SGDLS and CDR2 YYNGEE. The V and J ends lost 0 bases and 11 bases respectively, with 17 bases between them.

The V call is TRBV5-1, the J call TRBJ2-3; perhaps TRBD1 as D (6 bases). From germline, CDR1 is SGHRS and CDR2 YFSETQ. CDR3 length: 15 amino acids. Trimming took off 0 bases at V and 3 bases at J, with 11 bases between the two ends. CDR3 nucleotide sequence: TGCGCCAGCAGCTTGGAGGCCAGGGGAACAGATACGCAGTATTTT. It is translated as CASSLEARGTDTQYF.

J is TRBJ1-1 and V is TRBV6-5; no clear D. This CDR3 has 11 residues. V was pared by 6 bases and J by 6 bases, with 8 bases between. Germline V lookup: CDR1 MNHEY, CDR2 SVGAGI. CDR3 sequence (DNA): TGTGCCAGCAGAACCACTGCTGAAGCTTTCTTT. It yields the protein CASRTTAEAFF.

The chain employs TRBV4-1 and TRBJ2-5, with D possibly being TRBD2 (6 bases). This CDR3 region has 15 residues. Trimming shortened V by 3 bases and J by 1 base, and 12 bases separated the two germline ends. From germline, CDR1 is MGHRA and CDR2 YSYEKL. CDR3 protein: CASSQGGSGQETQYF. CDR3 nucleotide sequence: TGCGCCAGCAGCCAGGGGGGTAGCGGCCAAGAGACCCAGTACTTC.